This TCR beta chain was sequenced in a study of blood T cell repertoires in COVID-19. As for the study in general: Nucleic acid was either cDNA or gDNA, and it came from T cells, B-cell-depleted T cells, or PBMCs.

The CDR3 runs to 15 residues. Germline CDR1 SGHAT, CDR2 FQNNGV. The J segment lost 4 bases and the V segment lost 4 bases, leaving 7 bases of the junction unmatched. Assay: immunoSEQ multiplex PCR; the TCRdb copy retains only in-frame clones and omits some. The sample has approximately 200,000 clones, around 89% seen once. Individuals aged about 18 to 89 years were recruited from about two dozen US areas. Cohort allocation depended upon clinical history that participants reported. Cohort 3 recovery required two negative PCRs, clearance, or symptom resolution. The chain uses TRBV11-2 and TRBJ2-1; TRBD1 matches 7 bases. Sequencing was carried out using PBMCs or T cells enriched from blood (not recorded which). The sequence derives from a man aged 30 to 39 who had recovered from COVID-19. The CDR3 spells CASSSMTGIYNEQFF. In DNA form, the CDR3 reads TGTGCCAGCAGCTCCATGACAGGGATATACAATGAGCAGTTCTTC.